Listed here are 6 T cell receptor beta chains from one sample, sequenced in a study of T cell responses to AZD1222 COVID-19 vaccine (dated by TCRdb to the early 2020s). Library method: the immunoSEQ multiplex PCR assay. TCRdb re-hosts the immuneACCESS table, in-frame sequences only. Its copies lack some clones; in the studies checked, an unresolved V gene accounts for under half of them, and the cause for the rest is not known. In this sample the table shows under 40,000 clones, 85% to 90% of which occur a single time. Of the sample, 5.5% to 7% is held by the ten largest clones. What this sample's time point label stands for: baseline before first vaccination. This material consisted of peripheral blood, taken on day 0 of AZD1222 vaccination. Receptor source: an adult in good health.

The rearrangement joins TRBV2 to TRBJ1-6; D is possibly TRBD1 (5 bases). The germline V gene encodes CDR1 SNHLY and CDR2 FYNNEI. The CDR3 is 15 amino acids. The CDR3: CAFGQGSSYNSPLHF. DNA for the CDR3: TGTGCTTTCGGCCAGGGCAGCTCCTATAATTCACCCCTCCACTTT. Based on the CDR3 plus reference TRBV2 and TRBJ1-6, the full variable domain is EPEVTQTPSHQVTQMGQEVILRCVPISNHLYFYWYRQILGQKVEFLVSFYNNEISEKSEIFDDQFSVERPDGSNFTLKIRSTKLEDSAMYFCAFGQGSSYNSPLHFGNGTRLTVT.

The rearrangement links TRBV6-5 to TRBJ2-5, with 9 bases lining up with TRBD1. The CDR3 is 14 amino acids. V lost 6 bases, J lost 3 bases, and 5 bases stayed unmatched. Per germline, CDR1 MNHEY and CDR2 SVGAGI. CDR3 bases: TGTGCCAGCAGGAGACAGGGGGGAAAAGAGACCCAGTACTTC. It codes for CASRRQGGKETQYF.

The J gene is TRBJ1-5, the V gene TRBV3-1 (or the pseudogene TRBV3-2); no firm D call. Trimming pared 2 bases from V and 1 base from J, leaving 6 bases between. Germline CDR1 reads LGHDT; CDR2 reads YNNKEL (reference sequence). The CDR3 length is 14 residues. The CDR3 DNA follows: TGTGCCAGCAGCCAAAGCGGGAGCAATCAGCCCCAGCATTTT. It yields the protein CASSQSGSNQPQHF.

The chain links TRBV5-1 to TRBJ1-1; maybe TRBD1 (6 bases). V shed 6 bases and J shed 0 bases, with 12 bases lying between them. In germline, CDR1 is SGHRS, CDR2 YFSETQ. This CDR3 spans 14 amino acids. The CDR3 loop is CASTQGQMNTEAFF. CDR3 in DNA: TGCGCCAGCACCCAAGGACAGATGAACACTGAAGCTTTCTTT. The variable domain in full, completed from reference TRBV5-1 and TRBJ1-1, reads KAGVTQTPRYLIKTRGQQVTLSCSPISGHRSVSWYQQTPGQGLQFLFEYFSETQRNKGNFPGRFSGRQFSNSRSEMNVSTLELGDSALYLCASTQGQMNTEAFFGQGTRLTVV.

The chain is built from TRBV10-3 and TRBJ2-2, with 7 nucleotides matching TRBD2. In germline, CDR1 is ENHRY, CDR2 SYGVKD. This CDR3 region has 14 residues. J lost 4 bases, V lost 7 bases, and 6 bases had no gene match. The CDR3 region has the DNA TGTGCCATCACGGGGACGGGGGGCACCGGGGAGCTGTTTTTT. This gives the protein CAITGTGGTGELFF.

This clone was seen just once. The V and J genes are TRBV3-1 (or the pseudogene TRBV3-2) and TRBJ2-2; D uncertain. Germline CDR1 is LGHDT and CDR2 is YNNKEL (reference sequence). CDR3 size: 14 residues. The V end was cut by 4 bases, the J end by 3 bases, with 9 bases between. The DNA for the CDR3 is TGTGCCAGCAGCCTGTCCAGGCACACCGGGGAGCTGTTTTTT. Translation: CASSLSRHTGELFF.